This T cell receptor beta chain originates from a study of OX40 agonist ivuxolimab in advanced cancers. Clones were read by immunoSEQ multiplex PCR, and TCRdb kept only the in-frame ones, dropping some. The sample includes 25,000 to 30,000 clones, approximately 88% of them seen just once. The CDR3 runs 14 residues. Germline values: CDR1 GTSNPN, CDR2 SVGIG (reference sequence). Trimming took 1 base from V and 5 from J, leaving 15 bases between them. The clonotype originates from an adult with an advanced solid tumor such as melanoma, head and neck, liver or kidney cancer. Sequenced here: CD4+ or CD8+ T cells sorted from blood, sampled in a trial of the OX40 agonist ivuxolimab. The chain uses TRBV30 and TRBJ2-7, with TRBD1 as a possible D gene (6 bases). The CDR3 reads CAWSAGRGSNEQYF. CDR3 nucleotide sequence: TGTGCCTGGAGTGCGGGCAGGGGAAGCAACGAGCAGTACTTC.